One sample yielded the 9 T cell receptor beta chains listed below, sequenced in a study of blood T cell repertoires in COVID-19. Only in-frame clones appear in the TCRdb table, and some are missing; sequencing was by immunoSEQ multiplex PCR. This table holds a few hundred thousand clones, more than 75% found once. Sequencing was performed on PBMCs or T cells enriched from blood (not recorded which). The receptors shown here come from a man in his thirties or forties who had recovered from COVID-19.

The V and J genes are TRBV7-2 and TRBJ2-7; possible D gene TRBD1, 6 bases. V was trimmed by 5 bases and J by 0 bases, leaving 14 bases between them. Germline values: CDR1 SGHTA, CDR2 FQGNSA. The CDR3 is made up of 15 amino acids. The CDR3 nucleotides read TGTGCCAGCAGCCTAAGCACCAGGGGCTCCTACGAGCAGTACTTC. This translates into CASSLSTRGSYEQYF.

The chain carries TRBV6-5 and TRBJ1-2, with D tentatively TRBD1 (5 bases). The V end lost 2 bases, the J end lost 2 bases, and 12 bases lay between the germline ends. CDR3 length equals 15 residues. CDR1 MNHEY and CDR2 SVGAGI come from the germline V gene. In nucleotides, the CDR3 is TGTGCCAGCAGTTACAGGGGCTCTACCAACTATGGCTACACCTTC. The encoded protein is CASSYRGSTNYGYTF.

This clone turned up a few times. V is TRBV4-1 and J is TRBJ1-6; 7 bases fit TRBD1. The CDR3 spans 16 residues. J lost 7 bases, V lost 3 bases, and 9 bases had no gene match. The V gene's germline CDR1 is MGHRA and CDR2 YSYEKL. The CDR3 reads CASSQTGDRQNSPLHF. The CDR3 region has the DNA TGCGCCAGCAGCCAGACGGGGGACAGACAGAATTCACCCCTCCACTTT.

To note about this clone: Within the sample, other DNA sequences also encode this same CDR3. The CDR3 bases are TGTGCCAGCAGTCCTCTAGCGGGAGGGGCCTACGAGCAGTACTTC. It is translated as CASSPLAGGAYEQYF. V usage is TRBV2 and J usage is TRBJ2-7; 12 bases are shared with TRBD2. With V trimmed by 5 bases and J by 2 bases, 4 bases remained unmatched. This CDR3 spans 15 amino acids. Germline loops: CDR1 SNHLY, CDR2 FYNNEI.

The chain has TRBV19 and TRBJ2-1, with 12 bases lining up with TRBD2. The J segment lost 8 bases and the V segment lost 5 bases, leaving 16 bases of the junction unmatched. Per the germline V gene, CDR1 is LNHDA and CDR2 is SQIVND (reference sequence). The CDR3 covers 18 residues. CDR3 sequence: CASSGTIKTSGRSHEQFF. The CDR3 DNA reads TGTGCCAGTAGTGGCACGATAAAGACTAGCGGGAGATCGCATGAGCAGTTCTTC.

The chain has TRBV19 and TRBJ2-5; no reliable D call. Trimming left V 1 base short and J 10 bases short, with 13 bases between. This CDR3 spans 13 amino acids. CDR1 is LNHDA and CDR2 is SQIVND in the germline V gene (reference sequence). The CDR3 loop is CASSIGPASGQYF. CDR3 DNA sequence: TGTGCCAGTAGTATAGGTCCGGCTTCGGGCCAGTACTTC. Full variable domain (missing parts from reference TRBV19 and TRBJ2-5): DGGITQSPKYLFRKEGQNVTLSCEQNLNHDAMYWYRQDPGQGLRLIYYSQIVNDFQKGDIAEGYSVSREKKESFPLTVTSAQKNPTAFYLCASSIGPASGQYFGPGTRLLVL.

The V gene is TRBV28, the J gene TRBJ2-3, with 7 positions matching TRBD2. With 9 bases clipped from V and 2 bases from J, the junction kept 11 bases outside the gene matches. The V gene's germline CDR1 is MDHEN and CDR2 SYDVKM. The length of the CDR3 is 15 residues. The CDR3: CASLIGGNPTDTQYF. In DNA, the CDR3 is TGTGCCAGTTTAATCGGGGGGAATCCCACAGATACGCAGTATTTT.

The rearrangement joins TRBV5-6 to TRBJ2-4, with a tentative D call TRBD1 (5 bases). CDR1 is SGHDT, CDR2 YYEEEE, per germline. The CDR3 length is 14 residues. The V gene lost 1 base and the J gene lost 16 bases, with 21 bases spanning the gap. CDR3 coding DNA: TGTGCCAGCAGCTTGCGGCAGGGTCCCTTAGATCGATACTTC. Its translation: CASSLRQGPLDRYF.

This clone was seen just once. The rearrangement uses TRBV5-4 and TRBJ2-5; TRBD1 matches at 8 bases. This CDR3 has 16 amino acids. V was pared by 0 bases and J by 1 base, with 5 bases of the junction left unmatched. Per the germline V gene, CDR1 is SGHNT and CDR2 is YYREEE (reference sequence). CDR3 DNA: TGTGCCAGCAGCTTGGCGCCTGGACAGGGCCAAGAGACCCAGTACTTC. This translates into CASSLAPGQGQETQYF.